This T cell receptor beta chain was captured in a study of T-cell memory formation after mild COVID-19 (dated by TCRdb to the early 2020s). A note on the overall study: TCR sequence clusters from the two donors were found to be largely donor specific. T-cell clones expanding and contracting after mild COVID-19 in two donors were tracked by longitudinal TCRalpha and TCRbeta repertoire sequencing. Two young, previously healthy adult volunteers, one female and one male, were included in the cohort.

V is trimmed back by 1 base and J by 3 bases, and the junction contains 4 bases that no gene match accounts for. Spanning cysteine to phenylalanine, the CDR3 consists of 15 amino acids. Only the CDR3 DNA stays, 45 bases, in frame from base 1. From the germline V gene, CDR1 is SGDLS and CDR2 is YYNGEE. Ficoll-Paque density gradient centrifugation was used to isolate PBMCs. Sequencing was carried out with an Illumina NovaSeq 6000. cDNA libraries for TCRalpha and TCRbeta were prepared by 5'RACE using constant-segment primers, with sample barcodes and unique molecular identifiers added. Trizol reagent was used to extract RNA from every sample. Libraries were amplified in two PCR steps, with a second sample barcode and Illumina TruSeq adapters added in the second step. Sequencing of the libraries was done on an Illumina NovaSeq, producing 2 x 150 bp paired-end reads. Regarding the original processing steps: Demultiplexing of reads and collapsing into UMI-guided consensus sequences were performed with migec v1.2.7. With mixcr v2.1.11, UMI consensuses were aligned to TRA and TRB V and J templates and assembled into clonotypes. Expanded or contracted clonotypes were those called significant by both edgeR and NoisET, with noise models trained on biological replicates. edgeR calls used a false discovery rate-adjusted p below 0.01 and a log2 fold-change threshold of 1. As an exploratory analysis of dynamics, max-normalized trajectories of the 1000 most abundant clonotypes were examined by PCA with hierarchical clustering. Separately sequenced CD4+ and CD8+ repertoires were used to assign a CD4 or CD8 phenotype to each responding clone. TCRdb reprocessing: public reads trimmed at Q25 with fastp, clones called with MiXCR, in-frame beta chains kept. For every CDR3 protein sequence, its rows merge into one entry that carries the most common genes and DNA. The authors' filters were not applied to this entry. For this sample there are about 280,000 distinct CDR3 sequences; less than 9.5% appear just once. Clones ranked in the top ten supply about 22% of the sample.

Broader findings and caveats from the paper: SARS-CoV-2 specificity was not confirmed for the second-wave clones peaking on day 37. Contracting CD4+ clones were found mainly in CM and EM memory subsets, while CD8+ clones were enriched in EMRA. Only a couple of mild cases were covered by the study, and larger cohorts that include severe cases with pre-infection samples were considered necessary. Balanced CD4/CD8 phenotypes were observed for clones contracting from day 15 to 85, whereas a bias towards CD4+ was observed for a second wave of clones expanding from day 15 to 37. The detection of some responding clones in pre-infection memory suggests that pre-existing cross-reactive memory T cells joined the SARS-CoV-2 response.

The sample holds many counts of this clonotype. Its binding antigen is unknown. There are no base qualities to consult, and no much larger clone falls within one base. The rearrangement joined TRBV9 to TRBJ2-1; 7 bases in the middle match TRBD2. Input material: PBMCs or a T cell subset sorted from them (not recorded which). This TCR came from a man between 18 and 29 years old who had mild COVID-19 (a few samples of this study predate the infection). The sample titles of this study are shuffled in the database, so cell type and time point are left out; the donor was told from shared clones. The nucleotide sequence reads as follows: TGTGCCAGCAGCGTACAGGAGCGGGGCTACAATGAGCAGTTCTTC. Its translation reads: CASSVQERGYNEQFF.